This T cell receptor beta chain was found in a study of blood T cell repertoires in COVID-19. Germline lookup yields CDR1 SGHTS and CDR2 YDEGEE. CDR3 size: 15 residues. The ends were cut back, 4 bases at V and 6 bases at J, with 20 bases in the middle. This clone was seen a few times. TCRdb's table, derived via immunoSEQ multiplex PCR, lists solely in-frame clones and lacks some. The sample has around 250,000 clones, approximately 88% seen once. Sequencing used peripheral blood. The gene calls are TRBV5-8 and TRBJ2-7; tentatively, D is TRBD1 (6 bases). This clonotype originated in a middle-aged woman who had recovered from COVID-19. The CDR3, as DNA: TGTGCCAGCAGCGGGGGCCCCACGCGGGCGGGCGAGCAGTACTTC. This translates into CASSGGPTRAGEQYF.